Listed below are T cell receptor beta chains from one sample, sequenced in a study of T cells in Graves' hyperthyroidism and ophthalmopathy. One entry per CDR3 protein results from TCRdb running MiXCR on the multiplex PCR reads. The sample includes about 640,000 distinct CDR3 sequences, 20% to 25% of them seen just once. The sample taken for sequencing was blood. These receptors originate from a man younger than 45 with Graves' ophthalmopathy. Each CDR3 is given without its conserved first and last residue. D genes are given only for firm matches.

TRBV29-1	NA	TRBJ1-2	SVAVDILSGYT
TRBV5-1	NA	TRBJ1-1	ASSLDLRGEAF
TRBV5-1	TRBD1	TRBJ2-7	ASSPVQGDSYEQY
TRBV28	NA	TRBJ2-1	ASRPSPTYNEQF
TRBV27	NA	TRBJ2-5	ASSLSRAGQETQY
TRBV28	NA	TRBJ2-3	ASSWGDTDTQY
TRBV6-1	NA	TRBJ2-7	ASSPSERSYEQY
TRBV29-1	TRBD2	TRBJ2-5	SVEDSGSGETQY
TRBV11-2	NA	TRBJ1-1	ASSLFGAHTEAF
TRBV20-1	NA	TRBJ1-1	SAQGGQGNTEAF
TRBV5-1	NA	TRBJ2-7	ASRRDYEQY
TRBV18	NA	TRBJ2-1	ASSQRPGSSYNEQF
TRBV28	NA	TRBJ1-1	ASSPIGGTEAF
TRBV20-1	NA	TRBJ2-7	SANGQSYEQY
TRBV15	NA	TRBJ1-5	ATSSTPGAALNQPQH
TRBV2	NA	TRBJ1-1	ASRSMNTEAF
TRBV5-1	NA	TRBJ2-7	ASSLSSPDYEQY
TRBV3-1	TRBD2	TRBJ2-7	ASSQGASGLTGQY
TRBV4-1	NA	TRBJ1-1	ASSQGVGQTNTEAF
TRBV7-2	TRBD2	TRBJ2-1	ASRKGLAANEQF
TRBV6-5	TRBD2	TRBJ2-7	ASSLFGRGLAGVEQY
TRBV7-9	NA	TRBJ2-1	ASSLRDYNEQF
TRBV6-1	NA	TRBJ1-5	ASSEGVDNQPQH
TRBV13	TRBD2	TRBJ2-7	ASRPGREELPYEQY
TRBV20-1	TRBD2	TRBJ2-7	SALELAGGKFDEQY
TRBV5-1	TRBD2	TRBJ2-1	ASSRTSGGPEGNEQF
TRBV5-1	NA	TRBJ2-7	ASSFLFEQY
TRBV20-1	TRBD2	TRBJ2-1	SASGASGSNEQF
TRBV7-2	TRBD1	TRBJ1-5	ASSYTGVGVLRSLSSNQPQH
TRBV9	TRBD2	TRBJ2-3	ASSPSGSLPDTQY
TRBV4-2	TRBD1	TRBJ2-4	ASSQEAGTVNNIQY
TRBV7-9	NA	TRBJ2-1	ASSPPSGTPRSEQF
TRBV3-1	TRBD2	TRBJ2-5	ASSQVGGGQETQY
TRBV6-9	NA	TRBJ1-4	ASSYWGGTNEKLF
TRBV7-8	TRBD1	TRBJ2-3	ASSLATGTGVTDTQY
TRBV7-2	NA	TRBJ2-7	ASRPDFAGSYEQY
TRBV12-3/TRBV12-4	NA	TRBJ2-7	ASSFVNHEQY